The rows below give T cell receptor beta chains drawn from one sample of a study of chemoradiotherapy in HPV16-positive cancers. Assay: immunoSEQ multiplex PCR; the TCRdb copy retains only in-frame clones and omits some. The data show 7,500 to 8,000 clones, 75% to 85% seen once. Sampling was carried out from a patient who underwent chemoradiotherapy. These receptors were obtained from a human donor with HPV-associated anogenital cancer. Both conserved end residues are part of each CDR3. D genes are given only for firm matches. Size values are once, few and many counts, or a class for expanded clones, and some rows have none.

j_call d_call v_call clone_size cdr3_aa cdr3_nt
TRBJ2-3 TRBD2 TRBV6-5 - CASSVSGISTDTQYF TGTGCCAGCAGTGTGAGCGGGATAAGCACAGATACGCAGTATTTT
TRBJ2-7 - TRBV11-2 - CASSSRAETYEQYF TGTGCCAGCAGCTCCCGGGCTGAGACCTACGAGCAGTACTTC
TRBJ2-7 TRBD1 TRBV28 - CASSPWTGNKAEQYF TGTGCCAGCAGCCCCTGGACAGGGAACAAAGCCGAGCAGTACTTC
TRBJ2-3 TRBD1 TRBV11-1 - CASSRDSPDTQYF TGTGCCAGCAGCAGGGACAGCCCAGATACGCAGTATTTT
TRBJ2-3 TRBD2 TRBV6-6 - CASSYSWGGRDTQYF TGTGCCAGCAGTTACTCATGGGGGGGTAGGGATACGCAGTATTTT
TRBJ1-5 - TRBV7-2 - CASSSSVLSNQPQHF TGTGCCAGCAGCTCATCGGTTTTAAGCAATCAGCCCCAGCATTTT
TRBJ2-7 TRBD2 TRBV5-5 - CASSLASGAAYEQYF TGTGCCAGCAGCTTGGCGAGCGGGGCCGCCTACGAGCAGTACTTC
TRBJ2-5 - TRBV6-5 - CASSFQGGIETQYF TGTGCCAGCAGTTTCCAGGGCGGGATAGAGACCCAGTACTTC
TRBJ1-1 - TRBV27 - CASSLYGGTEAFF TGTGCCAGCAGTTTATATGGGGGCACTGAAGCTTTCTTT
TRBJ2-1 TRBD1 TRBV10-1 once CASSDGTGFVEQFF TGCGCCAGCAGTGATGGGACAGGGTTCGTGGAGCAGTTCTTC
TRBJ1-5 TRBD1 TRBV18 - CASSEGATGQPQHF TGTGCCAGCTCAGAGGGGGCAACAGGACAGCCCCAGCATTTT
TRBJ1-2 - TRBV9 - CASSGGGPYYGYTF TGTGCCAGCAGCGGGGGCGGCCCCTACTATGGCTACACCTTC
TRBJ2-2 - TRBV7-2 - CASSLWGAANTGELFF TGTGCCAGCAGCCTCTGGGGAGCGGCGAACACCGGGGAGCTGTTTTTT
TRBJ2-3 - TRBV25-1 - CASSDLLGELGTQYF TGTGCCAGCAGTGACCTACTAGGGGAGCTAGGTACGCAGTATTTT
TRBJ2-2 - TRBV19 - CASSTGLNTGELFF TGTGCCAGTAGTACGGGCCTCAACACCGGGGAGCTGTTTTTT
TRBJ1-1 - TRBV4-1 - CASSQGRQFNTEAFF TGCGCCAGCAGCCAAGGACGCCAGTTTAACACTGAAGCTTTCTTT
TRBJ1-4 - TRBV19 - CASRDRTTNEKLFF TGTGCCAGTAGGGACAGAACAACTAATGAAAAACTGTTTTTT
TRBJ1-1 - TRBV9 - CASSVRLDSQAFF TGTGCCAGCAGCGTAAGGCTCGACAGCCAAGCTTTCTTT
TRBJ2-7 TRBD1 TRBV7-2 - CASSFRDREGEQYF TGTGCCAGCAGCTTCCGGGACAGGGAGGGCGAGCAGTACTTC
TRBJ1-2 - TRBV2 - CASSELGPYGYTF TGTGCCAGCAGTGAACTGGGTCCGTATGGCTACACCTTC
TRBJ2-1 - TRBV6-5 - CASSYAPRSDNEQFF TGTGCCAGCAGTTACGCCCCAAGAAGCGACAATGAGCAGTTCTTC
TRBJ2-1 - TRBV7-9 - CASSRGQNNEQFF TGTGCCAGCAGCCGCGGACAGAACAATGAGCAGTTCTTC
TRBJ2-7 - TRBV7-7 once CASSLGEGVYEQYF TGTGCTAGCAGCTTAGGGGAGGGGGTCTACGAGCAGTACTTC
TRBJ2-5 - TRBV14 - CASSQIGQETQYF TGTGCCAGCAGCCAGATAGGGCAAGAGACCCAGTACTTC
TRBJ2-7 - TRBV7-8 - CASSSDRTFFYEQYF TGTGCCAGCAGCTCTGACCGAACCTTTTTTTACGAGCAGTACTTC
TRBJ1-2 TRBD1 TRBV6-5 few CASSLGQAGYGYTF TGTGCCAGCAGCCTTGGACAGGCGGGCTATGGCTACACCTTC
TRBJ2-2 - TRBV7-9 - CASSYDTNTGELFF TGTGCCAGCAGCTACGACACCAACACCGGGGAGCTGTTTTTT
TRBJ1-1 - TRBV19 - CASSILNTEAFF TGTGCCAGTAGTATACTGAACACTGAAGCTTTCTTT
TRBJ1-1 - TRBV21-1 once CASSKIRGLMNTEAFF TGTGCCAGCAGCAAGATCAGGGGCCTAATGAACACTGAAGCTTTCTTT
TRBJ1-5 - TRBV28 - CASIFTRDLGNQPQHF TGTGCCAGCATTTTTACACGGGACCTCGGGAATCAGCCCCAGCATTTT
TRBJ2-2 - TRBV7-9 - CASRVGGAGELFF TGTGCCAGCAGAGTCGGGGGAGCCGGGGAGCTGTTTTTT
TRBJ2-7 - TRBV12-5 - CASGFGVVRGAAEQYF TGTGCTAGTGGTTTTGGTGTAGTTCGGGGGGCGGCCGAGCAGTACTTC
TRBJ2-1 - TRBV2 - CASKGGTVGNEQFF TGTGCCAGCAAGGGGGGGACGGTGGGCAATGAGCAGTTCTTC
TRBJ2-5 - TRBV5-1 - CASSLEAVETQYF TGCGCCAGCAGCTTGGAGGCCGTGGAGACCCAGTACTTC
TRBJ2-2 TRBD1 TRBV7-6 - CASSRQGYTGELFF TGTGCCAGCAGTCGACAGGGCTACACCGGGGAGCTGTTTTTT
TRBJ1-5 - TRBV6-5 - CASSSTGYSNQPQHF TGTGCCAGCAGTTCTACAGGGTATAGCAATCAGCCCCAGCATTTT
TRBJ1-1 TRBD1 TRBV19 few CASSITRTGNTEAFF TGTGCCAGTAGTATAACCCGGACAGGGAACACTGAAGCTTTCTTT
TRBJ2-2 TRBD2 TRBV15 - CATRNGLAPHTGELFF TGTGCCACCAGGAACGGACTAGCCCCCCACACCGGGGAGCTGTTTTTT
TRBJ2-7 - TRBV19 - CASRGTGSYEQYF TGTGCCAGTCGGGGAACTGGGTCCTACGAGCAGTACTTC
TRBJ2-2 - TRBV7-2 - CASSLVGGLGSGELFF TGTGCCAGCAGCTTAGTAGGGGGGCTTGGCTCCGGGGAGCTGTTTTTT
TRBJ2-7 - TRBV30 - CAWRVKAGEQYF TGTGCCTGGAGAGTGAAGGCTGGCGAGCAGTACTTC
TRBJ1-1 TRBD1 TRBV27 - CASTPGTGKNTEAFF TGTGCCAGCACCCCGGGGACAGGGAAAAACACTGAAGCTTTCTTT
TRBJ1-3 - TRBV30 - CAWSLDALAGNTIYF TGTGCCTGGAGTTTAGACGCGCTGGCTGGAAACACCATATATTTT
TRBJ2-2 TRBD1 TRBV7-9 - CASSLDRVDTGELFF TGTGCCAGCAGCTTGGACAGGGTGGACACCGGGGAGCTGTTTTTT
TRBJ1-4 - TRBV7-2 once CASSLDGGGEKLFF TGTGCCAGCAGCTTAGACGGGGGAGGTGAAAAACTGTTTTTT
TRBJ2-5 TRBD1 TRBV11-1 - CASARAGTGEGATQYF TGTGCCAGCGCCCGGGCCGGGACAGGCGAAGGAGCGACCCAGTACTTC
TRBJ2-2 TRBD1 TRBV11-2 - CASSLDGKGTDQSFF TGTGCCAGCAGCTTAGATGGGAAAGGGACAGACCAATCGTTTTTT
TRBJ2-7 - TRBV5-4 - CASTQSGRVTREYF TGTGCCAGCACCCAATCCGGACGCGTCACCAGGGAGTACTTC
TRBJ1-5 TRBD1 TRBV6-5 - CASNPTGVQPQHF TGTGCCAGCAATCCGACAGGGGTCCAGCCCCAGCATTTT
TRBJ2-1 - TRBV5-1 - CASSLASDNEQFF TGCGCCAGCAGCTTGGCTAGCGACAATGAGCAGTTCTTC
TRBJ1-4 - TRBV7-2 - CASRLGDEKLFF TGTGCCAGCAGACTTGGGGATGAAAAACTGTTTTTT
TRBJ2-1 TRBD1 TRBV27 - CASRTGQVPSEQFF TGTGCCAGCAGAACGGGACAGGTGCCCAGTGAGCAGTTCTTC
TRBJ2-2 - TRBV7-3 - CASSTSPNTGELFF TGTGCCAGCAGCACCTCTCCGAACACCGGGGAGCTGTTTTTT